The 24 T cell receptor beta chains presented below share a single source sample, sequenced in a study of blood T cell repertoires in COVID-19. The assay was immunoSEQ multiplex PCR, and TCRdb's table has in-frame clones only and misses some. The data hold some 13,000 clones, with 85% to 90% observed a single time. The specimen sequenced was peripheral blood. All receptors come from a human donor in a cohort sampled during active COVID-19.

This chain links TRBV19 with TRBJ2-5; D possibly corresponds to TRBD1 (7 bases). Per the germline V gene, CDR1 is LNHDA and CDR2 is SQIVND (reference sequence). The CDR3 is made up of 16 amino acids. V lost 5 bases to trimming and J lost 2 bases, with 18 bases between them. DNA of the CDR3: TGTGCCAGTAGTCCGGGGGACAGCCGGTGGCAAGAGACCCAGTACTTC. Protein sequence: CASSPGDSRWQETQYF.

V usage is TRBV15 and J usage is TRBJ1-1; TRBD1 might be the D (5 bases). CDR1 and CDR2 (germline): LNHNV, YYDKDF (reference sequence). V lost 4 bases and J lost 4, with 7 bases in between. The length of the CDR3 is 12 residues. The CDR3 here is CATSTRVTEAFF. The CDR3 nucleotides are TGTGCCACCAGCACCAGGGTCACTGAAGCTTTCTTT. Full variable domain (remainder filled in from reference TRBV15 and TRBJ1-1): DAMVIQNPRYQVTQFGKPVTLSCSQTLNHNVMYWYQQKSSQAPKLLFHYYDKDFNNEADTPDNFQSRRPNTSFCFLDIRSPGLGDTAMYLCATSTRVTEAFFGQGTRLTVV.

In regard to this clone: The junction does not match germline at one end; this may be a read error. The chain is built from TRBV9 and TRBJ2-7; TRBD2 matches 13 bases. The CDR3 has 14 residues. Germline CDR1 is SGDLS and CDR2 is YYNGEE. The CDR3 reads CASTQGGTSGNPHF. DNA of the CDR3: TGTGCCAGCACCCAAGGAGGGACTAGCGGGAACCCACACTTC.

This clone was seen a single time. J is TRBJ2-5 and V is TRBV15; TRBD1 agrees at 10 bases. Germline-derived CDR1 and CDR2 are LNHNV and YYDKDF (reference sequence). The CDR3 has 15 residues. Trimming at V came to 1 base and at J to 7 bases, leaving 6 bases not matched to a gene. CDR3 DNA sequence: TGTGCCACCAGCAGAGGACAGGGGGCGGGAGGGACCCAGTACTTC. The encoded protein is CATSRGQGAGGTQYF.

The chain employs TRBV7-2 and TRBJ2-1; 11 positions agree with TRBD2. Per germline, CDR1 SGHTA and CDR2 FQGNSA. V lost 5 bases and J lost 4; bases outside the gene matches: 4. The CDR3 contains 15 residues. The CDR3 loop is CASSILAGEYNEQFF. CDR3 in DNA: TGTGCCAGCAGCATACTAGCGGGAGAATACAATGAGCAGTTCTTC. Complete variable domain (other parts from reference TRBV7-2 and TRBJ2-1): GAGVSQSPSNKVTEKGKDVELRCDPISGHTALYWYRQSLGQGLEFLIYFQGNSAPDKSGLPSDRFSAERTGGSVSTLTIQRTQQEDSAVYLCASSILAGEYNEQFFGPGTRLTVL.

This chain uses TRBV6-2 or TRBV6-3 with TRBJ2-5; 7 nucleotides agree with TRBD2. Germline CDR1 reads MNHEY; CDR2 reads SVGEGT. The length of the CDR3 is 13 residues. Unmatched junction bases numbered 4, after V lost 2 bases and J lost 7 bases. The CDR3 protein is CASSYRRGSTQYF. DNA of the CDR3: TGTGCCAGCAGTTACAGGCGGGGGTCGACCCAGTACTTC.

This chain joins TRBV2 and TRBJ1-4; D gene unclear. Germline V gene sequence: CDR1 SNHLY, CDR2 FYNNEI. Trimming removed 6 bases from V and 6 bases from J, with 8 bases in between. CDR3 length: 12 residues. The CDR3, as DNA: TGTGCCAGCAGCGTGGCCGATGAAAAACTGTTTTTT. Protein: CASSVADEKLFF. The full variable domain, its missing parts supplied by reference TRBV2 and TRBJ1-4, is EPEVTQTPSHQVTQMGQEVILRCVPISNHLYFYWYRQILGQKVEFLVSFYNNEISEKSEIFDDQFSVERPDGSNFTLKIRSTKLEDSAMYFCASSVADEKLFFGSGTQLSVL.

This clone was picked up a small number of times. The chain employs TRBV12-3 or TRBV12-4 and TRBJ1-1; no definite D call. This CDR3 is built from 13 residues. V was trimmed by 3 bases and J by 3 bases, leaving 8 bases between them. CDR3 loop: CASSFQSDTEAFF. The CDR3 nucleotides read TGTGCCAGCAGTTTCCAGTCAGACACTGAAGCTTTCTTT.

The gene calls are TRBV21-1 and TRBJ1-3. TRBV21-1 is given as a pseudogene. The CDR3 length is 18 residues. The chain's CDR3 is CASSPRGNSSFRGFTIYF. The DNA of the CDR3 is TGTGCCAGCAGCCCCCGGGGGAATTCGTCCTTCCGTGGGTTCACCATATATTTT.

V gene TRBV6-1 combines with J gene TRBJ2-7; 7 positions match TRBD1. Per the germline V gene, CDR1 is MNHNS and CDR2 is SASEGT. Trimming cost V 2 bases and J 2 bases; bases outside gene matches: 3. The CDR3 spans 14 residues. CDR3 DNA: TGTGCCAGCAGTGAAAGGGGGCCGACCTACGAGCAGTACTTC. This encodes CASSERGPTYEQYF.

V usage is TRBV27 and J usage is TRBJ2-7; possible D gene TRBD1, 6 bases. There are 14 residues in the CDR3. Trimming cost V 6 bases and J 4 bases, with 16 bases left between them. Germline CDR1 and CDR2: MNHEY and SMNVEV (reference sequence). CDR3 nucleotides: TGTGCCAGCAGCCATGGGACATTAGGGTACGAGCAGTACTTC. Its protein product is CASSHGTLGYEQYF.

V is TRBV9 and J is TRBJ2-2; no reliable D call. Germline CDR1 and CDR2: SGDLS and YYNGEE. The CDR3 runs 13 residues. V lost 4 bases and J 6 bases, leaving 10 bases between the germline ends. CDR3 amino acids: CASSLGAPGELFF. As DNA, the CDR3 is TGTGCCAGCAGCCTCGGAGCCCCCGGGGAGCTGTTTTTT. The whole variable domain, filled in from reference TRBV9 and TRBJ2-2, reads DSGVTQTPKHLITATGQRVTLRCSPRSGDLSVYWYQQSLDQGLQFLIQYYNGEERAKGNILERFSAQQFPDLHSELNLSSLELGDSALYFCASSLGAPGELFFGEGSRLTVL.

The rearrangement links TRBV7-3 to TRBJ2-5; 10 bases align to TRBD2. CDR3 length equals 16 residues. Trimming cost V 2 bases and J 4 bases; bases outside gene matches: 7. Looked up from germline, CDR1 is SGHTA and CDR2 is FQGTGA. The CDR3 spells CASSLSSGSRGETQYF. Written as DNA, the CDR3 is TGTGCCAGCAGCTTATCTAGCGGGAGTCGAGGAGAGACCCAGTACTTC.

The rearrangement links TRBV27 to TRBJ1-5; 7 positions agree with TRBD1. V gave up 1 base and J gave up 5 bases; unmatched junction bases: 20. The CDR3 spans 20 residues. Germline values: CDR1 MNHEY, CDR2 SMNVEV (reference sequence). The CDR3 protein is CASSLFAHTFSQGSYQPQHF. Here the CDR3 DNA reads TGTGCCAGCAGTTTATTCGCTCATACCTTTTCACAGGGGAGTTATCAGCCCCAGCATTTT.

The rearrangement links TRBV7-6 to TRBJ1-3, with 7 bases matching TRBD1. The germline CDR1 and CDR2 sequences are SGHVS and FNYEAQ. The junction had 4 bases not matched to a gene; V was cut back by 2 bases and J by 0 bases. This CDR3 has 16 residues. CDR3 sequence (DNA): TGTGCCAGCAGCTTATATAGGGACAGCTCTGGAAACACCATATATTTT. This encodes CASSLYRDSSGNTIYF.

The chain combines TRBV6-4 with TRBJ1-1, with a possible D match to TRBD1 (6 bases). CDR1 is MRHNA, CDR2 SNTAGT, per germline. The germline V and J ends were trimmed by 2 bases and 5 bases, with 15 bases remaining between them. The CDR3 is 15 amino acids. The CDR3 reads CASSDHSGGATEAFF. CDR3 nucleotide sequence: TGTGCCAGCAGTGACCATTCGGGGGGCGCGACTGAAGCTTTCTTT.

The chain has TRBV25-1 and TRBJ1-5; 8 bases align to TRBD1. Germline lookup yields CDR1 MGHDK and CDR2 SYGVNS. This CDR3 is built from 13 residues. The V segment lost 8 bases and the J segment 7 bases; nucleotides outside the gene matches: 7. The CDR3 DNA reads TGTGCCAGCGCGACAGGGGAAGGCCAGCCCCAGCATTTT. Translated, it gives CASATGEGQPQHF.

This clone is a singleton in its sample. V usage is TRBV18 and J usage is TRBJ1-2, with 8 bases matching TRBD1. The germline gives CDR1 KGHSH, CDR2 LQKENI. After removal of 3 bases from V and 8 bases from J, the junction contained 14 bases not matched to a gene. CDR3 length: 16 amino acids. CDR3 in amino acids: CASSPRSGGESAGYTF. As DNA, the CDR3 is TGTGCCAGCTCACCCCGGTCAGGGGGCGAGTCAGCGGGCTACACCTTC.

The chain carries TRBV5-6 and TRBJ2-7, with TRBD1 matching 7 bases. Trimming cost V 3 bases and J 5 bases; bases outside gene matches: 11. From germline, CDR1 is SGHDT and CDR2 YYEEEE. This CDR3 is 15 amino acids long. CDR3 DNA sequence: TGTGCCAGCAGCTACTTCCTCCGGGACAGACACGAGCAGTACTTC. Amino acid sequence: CASSYFLRDRHEQYF.

V is TRBV2 and J is TRBJ1-2; no definite D call. The length of the CDR3 is 12 residues. V shed 7 bases and J shed 8 bases, with 14 bases lying between them. Germline V gives CDR1 SNHLY, CDR2 FYNNEI. The CDR3 coding sequence is TGTGCCAGCACCCAGGAGGTAGAGGGCTACACCTTC. Translating gives CASTQEVEGYTF.

The chain carries TRBV19 and TRBJ2-5; 13 nucleotides match TRBD2. The CDR3 length is 15 residues. Germline CDR1 LNHDA, CDR2 SQIVND (reference sequence). V lost 4 bases, J lost 5 bases, and 4 bases stayed unmatched. The CDR3 sequence: CASSTGTSGAETQYF. For the CDR3, the DNA is TGTGCCAGTAGTACAGGGACTAGCGGGGCGGAGACCCAGTACTTC. The full variable domain, completed using reference TRBV19 and TRBJ2-5, is DGGITQSPKYLFRKEGQNVTLSCEQNLNHDAMYWYRQDPGQGLRLIYYSQIVNDFQKGDIAEGYSVSREKKESFPLTVTSAQKNPTAFYLCASSTGTSGAETQYFGPGTRLLVL.

The chain recombines TRBV2 with TRBJ1-4; 9 nucleotides match TRBD1. The CDR3 contains 12 residues. From germline, CDR1 is SNHLY and CDR2 FYNNEI. After removal of 9 bases from V and 5 bases from J, the junction contained 1 base not matched to a gene. The DNA of the CDR3 is TGTGCCAGTGGACAGGGGAATGAAAAACTGTTTTTT. Amino acid sequence: CASGQGNEKLFF.

V gene TRBV3-1 (or the pseudogene TRBV3-2) combines with J gene TRBJ2-5; no clear D. The CDR3 is made up of 14 amino acids. V gave up 0 bases and J gave up 4 bases, with 9 bases separating them. Looked up from germline, CDR1 is LGHDT and CDR2 is YNNKEL (reference sequence). In DNA form, the CDR3 reads TGTGCCAGCAGCCAAGATTTGAGTATAGAGACCCAGTACTTC. This sequence encodes CASSQDLSIETQYF.

The chain employs TRBV28 and TRBJ2-2; D might be TRBD1 (5 bases). Germline V lookup: CDR1 MDHEN, CDR2 SYDVKM. The CDR3 runs 18 residues. V gave up 6 bases and J gave up 0 bases, with 20 bases separating them. CDR3 nucleotides: TGTGCCAGCAGCCCCCCCCCAGGGCTCCACCCGAACACCGGGGAGCTGTTTTTT. It encodes CASSPPPGLHPNTGELFF.